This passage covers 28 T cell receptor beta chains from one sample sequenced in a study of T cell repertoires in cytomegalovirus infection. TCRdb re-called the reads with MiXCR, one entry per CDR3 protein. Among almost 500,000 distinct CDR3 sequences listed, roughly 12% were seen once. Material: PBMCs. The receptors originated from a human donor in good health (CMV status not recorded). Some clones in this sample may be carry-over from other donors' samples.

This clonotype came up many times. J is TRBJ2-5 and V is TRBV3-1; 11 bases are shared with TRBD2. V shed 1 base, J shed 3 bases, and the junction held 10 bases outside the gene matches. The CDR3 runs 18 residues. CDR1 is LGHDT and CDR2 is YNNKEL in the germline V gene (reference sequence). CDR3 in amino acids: CASSQVGELAGVEETQYF. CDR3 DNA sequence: TGTGCCAGCAGCCAAGTAGGTGAACTAGCGGGAGTTGAAGAGACCCAGTACTTC.

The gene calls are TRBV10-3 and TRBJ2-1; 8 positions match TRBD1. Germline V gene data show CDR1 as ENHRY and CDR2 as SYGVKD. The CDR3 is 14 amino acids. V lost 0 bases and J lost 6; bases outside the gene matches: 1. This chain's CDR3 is CAISESTGGNEQFF. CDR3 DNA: TGTGCCATCAGTGAGTCTACAGGGGGCAATGAGCAGTTCTTC.

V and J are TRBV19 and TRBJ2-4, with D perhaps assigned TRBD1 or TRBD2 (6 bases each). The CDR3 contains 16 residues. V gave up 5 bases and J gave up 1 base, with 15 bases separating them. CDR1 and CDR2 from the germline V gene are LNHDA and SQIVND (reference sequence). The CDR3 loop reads CASSPQWGAAKNIQYF. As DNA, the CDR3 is TGTGCCAGTAGTCCCCAGTGGGGGGCGGCCAAAAACATTCAGTACTTC.

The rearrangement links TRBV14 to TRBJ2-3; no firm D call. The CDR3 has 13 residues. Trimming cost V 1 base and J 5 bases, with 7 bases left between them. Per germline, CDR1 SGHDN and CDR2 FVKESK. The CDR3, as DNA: TGTGCCAGCAGCCAAGGACTGAAAGATACGCAGTATTTT. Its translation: CASSQGLKDTQYF.

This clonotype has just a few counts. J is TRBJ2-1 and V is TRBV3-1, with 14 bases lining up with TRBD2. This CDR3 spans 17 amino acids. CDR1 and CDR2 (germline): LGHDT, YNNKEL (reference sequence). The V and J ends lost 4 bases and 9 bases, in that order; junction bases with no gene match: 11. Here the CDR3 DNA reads TGTGCCAGCAGCCCGGGACCGGGACTAGCGGGAGTAAGTGAGCAGTTCTTC. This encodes CASSPGPGLAGVSEQFF.

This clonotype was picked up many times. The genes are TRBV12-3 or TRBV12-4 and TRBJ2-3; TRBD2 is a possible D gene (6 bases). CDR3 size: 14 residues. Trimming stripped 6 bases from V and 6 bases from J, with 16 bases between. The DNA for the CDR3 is TGTGCCAGCAGCTTTAGCGGCCAGAGGGATACGCAGTATTTT. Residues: CASSFSGQRDTQYF.

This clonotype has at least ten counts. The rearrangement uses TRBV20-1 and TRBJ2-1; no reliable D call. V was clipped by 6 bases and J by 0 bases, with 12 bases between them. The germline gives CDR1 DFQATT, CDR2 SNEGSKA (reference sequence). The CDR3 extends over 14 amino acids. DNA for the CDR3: TGCAGTGCCCCGAGCCTTTCCTCCTACAATGAGCAGTTCTTC. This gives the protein CSAPSLSSYNEQFF.

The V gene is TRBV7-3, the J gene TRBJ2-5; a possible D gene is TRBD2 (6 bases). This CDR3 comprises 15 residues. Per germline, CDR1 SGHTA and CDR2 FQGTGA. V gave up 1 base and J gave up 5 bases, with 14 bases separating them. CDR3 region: CASSLNGGFGETQYF. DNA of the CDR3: TGTGCCAGCAGCTTAAACGGGGGTTTCGGGGAGACCCAGTACTTC. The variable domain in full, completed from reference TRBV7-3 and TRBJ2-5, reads GAGVSQTPSNKVTEKGKYVELRCDPISGHTALYWYRQSLGQGPEFLIYFQGTGAADDSGLPNDRFFAVRPEGSVSTLKIQRTERGDSAVYLCASSLNGGFGETQYFGPGTRLLVL.

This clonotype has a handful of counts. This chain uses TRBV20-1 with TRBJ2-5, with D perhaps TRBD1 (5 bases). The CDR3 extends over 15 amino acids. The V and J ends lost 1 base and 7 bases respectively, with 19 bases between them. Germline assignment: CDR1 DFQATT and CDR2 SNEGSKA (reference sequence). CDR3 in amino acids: CSARVIGLRRGTQYF. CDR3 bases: TGCAGTGCTAGAGTGATAGGGCTCCGAAGGGGGACCCAGTACTTC.

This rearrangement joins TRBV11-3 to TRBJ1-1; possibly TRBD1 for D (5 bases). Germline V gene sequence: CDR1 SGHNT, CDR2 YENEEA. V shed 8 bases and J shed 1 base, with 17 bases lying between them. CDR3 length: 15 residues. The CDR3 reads CASGSGWGGNTEAFF. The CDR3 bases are TGTGCCAGCGGCTCCGGGTGGGGGGGGAACACTGAAGCTTTCTTT.

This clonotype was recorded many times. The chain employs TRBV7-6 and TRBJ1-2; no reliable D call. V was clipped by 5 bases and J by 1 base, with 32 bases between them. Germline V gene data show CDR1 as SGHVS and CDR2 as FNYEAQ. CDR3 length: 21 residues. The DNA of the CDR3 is TGTGCCAGCAGCCTAGAGGCCCCGCCCGGGCAGACGGGTTTTGGTAACTATGGCTACACCTTC. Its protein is CASSLEAPPGQTGFGNYGYTF. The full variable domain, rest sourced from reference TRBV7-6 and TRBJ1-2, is GAGVSQSPRYKVTKRGQDVALRCDPISGHVSLYWYRQALGQGPEFLTYFNYEAQQDKSGLPNDRFSAERPEGSISTLTIQRTEQRDSAMYRCASSLEAPPGQTGFGNYGYTFGSGTRLTVV.

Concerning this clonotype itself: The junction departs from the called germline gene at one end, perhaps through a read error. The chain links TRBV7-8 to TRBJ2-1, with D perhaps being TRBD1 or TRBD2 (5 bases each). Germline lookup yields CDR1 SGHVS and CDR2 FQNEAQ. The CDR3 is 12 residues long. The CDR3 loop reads CASSLPGGERFF. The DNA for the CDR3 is TGTGCCAGCAGCCTCCCTGGGGGTGAGCGGTTCTTC.

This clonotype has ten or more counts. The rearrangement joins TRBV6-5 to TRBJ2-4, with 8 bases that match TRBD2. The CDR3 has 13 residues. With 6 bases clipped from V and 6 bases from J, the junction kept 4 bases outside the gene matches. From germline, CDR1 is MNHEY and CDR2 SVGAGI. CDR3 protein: CASRPGGGNIQYF. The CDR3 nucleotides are TGTGCCAGCAGGCCCGGGGGGGGAAACATTCAGTACTTC.

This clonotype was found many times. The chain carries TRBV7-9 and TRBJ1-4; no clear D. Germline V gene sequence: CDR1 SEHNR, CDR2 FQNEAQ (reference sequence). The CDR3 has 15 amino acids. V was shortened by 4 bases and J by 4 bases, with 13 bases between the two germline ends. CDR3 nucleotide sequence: TGTGCCAGCAGCTCACTCACGGAGGTTAATGAAAAACTGTTTTTT. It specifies CASSSLTEVNEKLFF.

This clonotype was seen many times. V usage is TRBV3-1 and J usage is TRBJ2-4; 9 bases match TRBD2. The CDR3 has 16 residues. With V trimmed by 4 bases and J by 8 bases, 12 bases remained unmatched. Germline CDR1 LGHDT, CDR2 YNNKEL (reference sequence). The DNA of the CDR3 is TGTGCCAGCAGCCCTCTGACTAGCGGAGAAGTTGACATTCAGTACTTC. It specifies CASSPLTSGEVDIQYF.

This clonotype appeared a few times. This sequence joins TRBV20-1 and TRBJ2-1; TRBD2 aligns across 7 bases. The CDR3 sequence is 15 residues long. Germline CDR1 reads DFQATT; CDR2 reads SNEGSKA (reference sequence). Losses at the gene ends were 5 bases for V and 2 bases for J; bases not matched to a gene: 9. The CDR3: CSAFTSDRAYNEQFF. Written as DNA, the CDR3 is TGCAGTGCTTTTACTAGCGACCGCGCCTACAATGAGCAGTTCTTC.

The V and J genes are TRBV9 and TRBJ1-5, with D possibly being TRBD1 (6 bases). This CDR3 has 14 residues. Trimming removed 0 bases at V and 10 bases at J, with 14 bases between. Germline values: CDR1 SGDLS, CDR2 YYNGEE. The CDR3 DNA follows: TGTGCCAGCAGCGTAGTTCAGGGGCTTCTTCCCCAGCATTTT. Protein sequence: CASSVVQGLLPQHF.

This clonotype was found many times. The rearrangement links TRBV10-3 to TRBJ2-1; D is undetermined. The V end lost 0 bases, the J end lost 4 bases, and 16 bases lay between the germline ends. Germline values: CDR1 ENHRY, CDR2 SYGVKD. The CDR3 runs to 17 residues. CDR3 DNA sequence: TGTGCCATCAGTGAGTCGATGGCAGGCCAAGGGTACAATGAGCAGTTCTTC. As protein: CAISESMAGQGYNEQFF.

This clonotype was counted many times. For the CDR3, the DNA is TGTGCCAGCAGCTTAATTACCTACTATGGCTACACCTTC. This sequence encodes CASSLITYYGYTF. V usage is TRBV7-8 and J usage is TRBJ1-2, with D unresolved. CDR3 size: 13 residues. Looked up from germline, CDR1 is SGHVS and CDR2 is FQNEAQ. The ends were cut back, 2 bases at V and 3 bases at J, with 7 bases in the middle.

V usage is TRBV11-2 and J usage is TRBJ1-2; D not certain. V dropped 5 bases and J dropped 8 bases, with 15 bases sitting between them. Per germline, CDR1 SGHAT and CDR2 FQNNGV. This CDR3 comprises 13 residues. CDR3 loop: CASSQTATVGYTF. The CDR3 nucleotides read TGTGCCAGCAGCCAGACGGCAACTGTGGGCTACACCTTC.

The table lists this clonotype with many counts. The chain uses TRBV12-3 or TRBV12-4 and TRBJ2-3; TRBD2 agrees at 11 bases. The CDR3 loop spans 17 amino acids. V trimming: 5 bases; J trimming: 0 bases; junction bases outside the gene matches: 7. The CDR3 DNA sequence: TGTGCCAGCAGTCTGGGACTAGCGGATGTAAGCACAGATACGCAGTATTTT. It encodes CASSLGLADVSTDTQYF.

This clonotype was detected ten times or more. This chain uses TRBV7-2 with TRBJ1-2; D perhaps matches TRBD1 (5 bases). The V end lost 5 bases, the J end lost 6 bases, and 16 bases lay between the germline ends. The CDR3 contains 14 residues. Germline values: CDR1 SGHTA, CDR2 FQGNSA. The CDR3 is CASSLLAGRDGYTF. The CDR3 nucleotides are TGTGCCAGCAGCCTCTTGGCAGGGAGGGATGGCTACACCTTC.

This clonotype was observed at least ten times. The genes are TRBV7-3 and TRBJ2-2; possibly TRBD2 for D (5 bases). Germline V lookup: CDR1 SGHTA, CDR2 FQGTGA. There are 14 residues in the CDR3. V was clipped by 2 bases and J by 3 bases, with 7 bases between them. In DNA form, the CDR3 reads TGTGCCAGCAGCTTAGGGAGTTACACCGGGGAGCTGTTTTTT. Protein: CASSLGSYTGELFF.

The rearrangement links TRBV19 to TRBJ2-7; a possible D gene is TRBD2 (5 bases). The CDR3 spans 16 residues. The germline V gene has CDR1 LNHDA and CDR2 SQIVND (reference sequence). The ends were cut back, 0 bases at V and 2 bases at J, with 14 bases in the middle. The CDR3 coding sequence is TGTGCCAGTAGTATAGATTCGGCGGGTAGACCCTACGAGCAGTACTTC. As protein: CASSIDSAGRPYEQYF.

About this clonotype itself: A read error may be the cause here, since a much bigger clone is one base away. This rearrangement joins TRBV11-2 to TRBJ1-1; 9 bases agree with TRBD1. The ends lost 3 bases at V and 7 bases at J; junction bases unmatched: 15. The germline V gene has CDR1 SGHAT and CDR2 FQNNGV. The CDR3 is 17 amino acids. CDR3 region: CASSFTRGTGMKNEAFF. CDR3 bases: TGTGCCAGCAGCTTCACCCGGGGGACAGGGATGAAGAATGAAGCTTTCTTT.

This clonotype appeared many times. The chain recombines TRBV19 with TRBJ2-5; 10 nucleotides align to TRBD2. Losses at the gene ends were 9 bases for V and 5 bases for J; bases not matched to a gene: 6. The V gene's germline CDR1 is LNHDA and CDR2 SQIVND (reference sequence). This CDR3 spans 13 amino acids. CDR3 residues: CASSGLAEETQYF. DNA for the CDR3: TGTGCCAGCTCCGGACTAGCGGAGGAGACCCAGTACTTC. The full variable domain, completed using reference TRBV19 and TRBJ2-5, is DGGITQSPKYLFRKEGQNVTLSCEQNLNHDAMYWYRQDPGQGLRLIYYSQIVNDFQKGDIAEGYSVSREKKESFPLTVTSAQKNPTAFYLCASSGLAEETQYFGPGTRLLVL.

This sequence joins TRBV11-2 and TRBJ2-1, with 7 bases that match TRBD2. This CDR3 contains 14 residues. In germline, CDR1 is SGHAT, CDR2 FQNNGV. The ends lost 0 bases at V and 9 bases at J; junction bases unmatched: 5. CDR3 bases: TGTGCCAGCAGCTTAGATTGGGGGGGGGGTGAGCAGTTCTTC. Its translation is CASSLDWGGGEQFF. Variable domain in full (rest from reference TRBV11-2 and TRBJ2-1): EAGVAQSPRYKIIEKRQSVAFWCNPISGHATLYWYQQILGQGPKLLIQFQNNGVVDDSQLPKDRFSAERLKGVDSTLKIQPAKLEDSAVYLCASSLDWGGGEQFFGPGTRLTVL.

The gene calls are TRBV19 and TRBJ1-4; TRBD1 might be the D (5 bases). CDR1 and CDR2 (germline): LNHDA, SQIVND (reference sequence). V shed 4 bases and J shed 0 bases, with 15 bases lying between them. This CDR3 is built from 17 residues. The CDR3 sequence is CASSTDKEGATNEKLFF. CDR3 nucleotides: TGTGCCAGTAGTACGGACAAAGAGGGAGCAACTAATGAAAAACTGTTTTTT.